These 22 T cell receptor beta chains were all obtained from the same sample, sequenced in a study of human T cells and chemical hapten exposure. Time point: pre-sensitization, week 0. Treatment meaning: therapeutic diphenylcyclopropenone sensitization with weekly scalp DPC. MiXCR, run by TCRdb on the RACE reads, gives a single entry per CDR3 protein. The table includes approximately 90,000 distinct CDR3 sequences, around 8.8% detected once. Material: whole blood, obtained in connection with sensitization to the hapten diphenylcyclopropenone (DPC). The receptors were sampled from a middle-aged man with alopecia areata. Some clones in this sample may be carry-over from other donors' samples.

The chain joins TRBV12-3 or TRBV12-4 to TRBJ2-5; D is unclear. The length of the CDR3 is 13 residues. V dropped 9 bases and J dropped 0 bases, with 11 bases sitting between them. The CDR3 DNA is TGTGCCAGTTGGGGAATAAACCAAGAGACCCAGTACTTC. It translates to CASWGINQETQYF.

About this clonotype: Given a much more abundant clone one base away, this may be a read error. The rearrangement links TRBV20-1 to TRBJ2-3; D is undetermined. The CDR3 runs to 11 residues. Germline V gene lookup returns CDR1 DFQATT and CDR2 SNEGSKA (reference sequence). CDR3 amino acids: CIALRTDTQYF. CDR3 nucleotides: TGCATTGCTCTACGCACAGATACGCAGTATTTT.

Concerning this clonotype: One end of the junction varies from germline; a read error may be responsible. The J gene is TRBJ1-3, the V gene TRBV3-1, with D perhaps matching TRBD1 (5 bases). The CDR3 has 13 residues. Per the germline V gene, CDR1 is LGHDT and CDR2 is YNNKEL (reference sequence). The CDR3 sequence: CASTRGSGNIIYF. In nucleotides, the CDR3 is TGTGCCAGCACCCGGGGGTCTGGAAACATCATATATTTT.

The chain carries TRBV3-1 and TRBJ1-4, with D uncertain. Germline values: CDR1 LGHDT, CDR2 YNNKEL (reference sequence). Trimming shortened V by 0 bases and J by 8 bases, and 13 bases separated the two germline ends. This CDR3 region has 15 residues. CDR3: CASSQDGSSTEKLFF. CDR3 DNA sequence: TGTGCCAGCAGCCAAGATGGATCCTCGACCGAAAAACTGTTTTTT. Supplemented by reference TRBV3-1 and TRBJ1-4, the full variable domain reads DTAVSQTPKYLVTQMGNDKSIKCEQNLGHDTMYWYKQDSKKFLKIMFSYNNKELIINETVPNRFSPKSPDKAHLNLHINSLELGDSAVYFCASSQDGSSTEKLFFGSGTQLSVL.

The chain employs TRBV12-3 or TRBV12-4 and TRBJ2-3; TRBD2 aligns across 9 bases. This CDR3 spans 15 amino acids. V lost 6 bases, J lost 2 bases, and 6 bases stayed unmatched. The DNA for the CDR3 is TGTGCCAGCAGCAAGACTAGCGGATACACAGATACGCAGTATTTT. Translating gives CASSKTSGYTDTQYF.

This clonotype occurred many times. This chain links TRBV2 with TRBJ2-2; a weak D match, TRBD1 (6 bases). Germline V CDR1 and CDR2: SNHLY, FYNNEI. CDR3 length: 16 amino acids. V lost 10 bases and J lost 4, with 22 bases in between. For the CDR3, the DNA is TGTGCCACCGGGGACACCGGCAGCCAAGTCACCGGGGAGCTGTTTTTT. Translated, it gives CATGDTGSQVTGELFF.

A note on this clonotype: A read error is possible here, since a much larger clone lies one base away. The CDR3: CAISQGRGVRADTQYF. In nucleotides, the CDR3 is TGTGCCATCAGTCAGGGACGGGGAGTACGGGCAGATACGCAGTATTTT. V usage is TRBV10-3 and J usage is TRBJ2-3; D may be TRBD1 or TRBD2 (5 bases each). CDR3 length equals 16 residues. V was clipped by 5 bases and J by 4 bases, with 19 bases between them. Germline CDR1 ENHRY, CDR2 SYGVKD.

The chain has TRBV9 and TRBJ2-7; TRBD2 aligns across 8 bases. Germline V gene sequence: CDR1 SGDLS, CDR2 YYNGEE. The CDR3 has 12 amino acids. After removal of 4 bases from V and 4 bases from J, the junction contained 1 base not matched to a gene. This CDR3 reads CASSKREYEQYF. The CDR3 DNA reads TGTGCCAGCAGCAAGCGGGAGTACGAGCAGTACTTC.

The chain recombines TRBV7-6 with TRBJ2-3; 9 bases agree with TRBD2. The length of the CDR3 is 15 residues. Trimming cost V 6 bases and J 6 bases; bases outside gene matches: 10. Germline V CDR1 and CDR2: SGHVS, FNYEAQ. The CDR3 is CASRLGTSNADTQYF. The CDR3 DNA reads TGTGCCAGCAGACTCGGGACTAGCAATGCGGATACGCAGTATTTT.

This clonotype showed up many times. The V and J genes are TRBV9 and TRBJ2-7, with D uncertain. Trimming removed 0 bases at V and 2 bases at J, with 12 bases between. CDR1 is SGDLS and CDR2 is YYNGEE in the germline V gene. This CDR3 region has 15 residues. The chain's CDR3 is CASSVATGSTYEQYF. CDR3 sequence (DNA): TGTGCCAGCAGCGTAGCTACGGGCAGCACCTACGAGCAGTACTTC.

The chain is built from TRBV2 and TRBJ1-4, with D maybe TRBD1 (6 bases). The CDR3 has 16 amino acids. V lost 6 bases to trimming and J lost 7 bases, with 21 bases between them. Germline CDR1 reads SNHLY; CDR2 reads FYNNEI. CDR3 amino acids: CASRAPSGGESEKLFF. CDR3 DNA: TGTGCCAGCAGAGCCCCCTCCGGGGGCGAGAGTGAAAAACTGTTTTTT.

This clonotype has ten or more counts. Here the CDR3 DNA reads TGTGCCAGCAGTCCTCTATCGGATACGCAGTATTTT. Its translation is CASSPLSDTQYF. The rearrangement uses TRBV6-2 or TRBV6-3 and TRBJ2-3; no definite D call. CDR1 and CDR2 (germline): MNHEY, SVGEGT. Trimming cost V 5 bases and J 6 bases, with 9 bases left between them. The CDR3 sequence is 12 residues long.

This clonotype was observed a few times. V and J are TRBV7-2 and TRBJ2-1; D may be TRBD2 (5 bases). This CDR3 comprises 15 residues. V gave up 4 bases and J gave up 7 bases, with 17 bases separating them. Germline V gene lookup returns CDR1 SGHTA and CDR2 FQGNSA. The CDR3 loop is CASSSQLGSYNEQFF. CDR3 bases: TGTGCCAGCAGCTCCCAACTAGGTTCGTATAATGAGCAGTTCTTC. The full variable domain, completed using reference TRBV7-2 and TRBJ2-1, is GAGVSQSPSNKVTEKGKDVELRCDPISGHTALYWYRQSLGQGLEFLIYFQGNSAPDKSGLPSDRFSAERTGGSVSTLTIQRTQQEDSAVYLCASSSQLGSYNEQFFGPGTRLTVL.

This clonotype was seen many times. The CDR3 DNA is TGCAGTGCTAGCCAGAGGCAGGCTGTTGAGACCCAGTACTTC. It translates to CSASQRQAVETQYF. The chain carries TRBV20-1 and TRBJ2-5, with unresolved D. Germline loops: CDR1 DFQATT, CDR2 SNEGSKA (reference sequence). V was trimmed by 3 bases and J by 5 bases, leaving 16 bases between them. The CDR3 covers 14 residues.

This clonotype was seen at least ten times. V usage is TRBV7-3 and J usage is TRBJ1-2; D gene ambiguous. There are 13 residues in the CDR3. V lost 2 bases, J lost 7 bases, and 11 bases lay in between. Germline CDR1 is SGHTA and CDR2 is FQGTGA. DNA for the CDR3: TGTGCCAGCAGCTTATTGGAGGCGTTTGGCTACACCTTC. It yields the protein CASSLLEAFGYTF.

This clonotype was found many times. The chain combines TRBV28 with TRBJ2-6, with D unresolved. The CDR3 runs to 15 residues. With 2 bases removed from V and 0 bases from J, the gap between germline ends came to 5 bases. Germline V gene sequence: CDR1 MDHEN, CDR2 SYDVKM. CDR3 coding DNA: TGTGCCAGCAGTTTACAGAGCTCTGGGGCCAACGTCCTGACTTTC. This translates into CASSLQSSGANVLTF.

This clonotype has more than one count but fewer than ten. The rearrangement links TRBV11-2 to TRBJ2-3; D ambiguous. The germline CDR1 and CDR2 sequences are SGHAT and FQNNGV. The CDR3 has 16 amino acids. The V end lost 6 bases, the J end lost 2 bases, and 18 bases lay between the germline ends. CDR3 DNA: TGTGCCAGCAGTCCTCCCTGGGCAGGAGCCACAGATACGCAGTATTTT. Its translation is CASSPPWAGATDTQYF. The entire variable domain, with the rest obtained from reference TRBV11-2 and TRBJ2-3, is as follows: EAGVAQSPRYKIIEKRQSVAFWCNPISGHATLYWYQQILGQGPKLLIQFQNNGVVDDSQLPKDRFSAERLKGVDSTLKIQPAKLEDSAVYLCASSPPWAGATDTQYFGPGTRLTVL.

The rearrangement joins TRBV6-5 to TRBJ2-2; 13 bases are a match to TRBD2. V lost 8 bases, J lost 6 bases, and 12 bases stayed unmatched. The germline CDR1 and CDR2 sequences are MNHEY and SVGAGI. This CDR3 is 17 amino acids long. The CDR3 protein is CASGAERLAGGSGELFF. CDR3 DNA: TGTGCCAGCGGGGCCGAAAGACTAGCGGGAGGATCCGGGGAGCTGTTTTTT.

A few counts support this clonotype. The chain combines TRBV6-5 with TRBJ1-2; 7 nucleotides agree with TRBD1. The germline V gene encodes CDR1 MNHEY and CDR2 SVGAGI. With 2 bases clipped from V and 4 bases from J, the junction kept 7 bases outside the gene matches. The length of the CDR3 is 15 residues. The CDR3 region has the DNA TGTGCCAGCAGTTACACAGGGACAGCTTCCTATGGCTACACCTTC. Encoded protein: CASSYTGTASYGYTF.

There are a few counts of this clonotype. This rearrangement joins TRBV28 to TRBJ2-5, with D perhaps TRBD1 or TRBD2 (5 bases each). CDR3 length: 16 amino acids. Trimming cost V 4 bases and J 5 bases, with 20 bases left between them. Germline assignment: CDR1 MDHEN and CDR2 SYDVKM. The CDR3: CASSSPSGRGAETQYF. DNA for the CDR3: TGTGCCAGCAGTTCTCCTTCAGGGAGAGGAGCGGAGACCCAGTACTTC.

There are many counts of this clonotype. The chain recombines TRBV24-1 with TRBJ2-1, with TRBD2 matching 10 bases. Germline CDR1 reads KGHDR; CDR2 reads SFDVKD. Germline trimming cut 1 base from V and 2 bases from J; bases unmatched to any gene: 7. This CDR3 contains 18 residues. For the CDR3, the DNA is TGTGCCACCAGTGATTTAATGGTGCTAGCGGGAGCCTACAATGAGCAGTTCTTC. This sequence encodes CATSDLMVLAGAYNEQFF.

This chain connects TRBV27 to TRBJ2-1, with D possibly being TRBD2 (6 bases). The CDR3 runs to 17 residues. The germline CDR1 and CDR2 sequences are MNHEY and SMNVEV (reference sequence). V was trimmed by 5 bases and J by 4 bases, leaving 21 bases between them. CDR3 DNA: TGTGCCAGCAGTCCAGAATTTAGCGGAGGTCTTTACAATGAGCAGTTCTTC. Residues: CASSPEFSGGLYNEQFF.